Shown below are 5 T cell receptor beta chains from a single sample sequenced in a study of CD8+ T cells in alopecia areata (dated by TCRdb to 2017 to 2018). The library relied on the immunoSEQ multiplex PCR assay. RNA was extracted from all samples and reverse transcribed into cDNA, which served as template for TCR sequencing. TCRdb retrieved this table from immuneACCESS and kept in-frame rearrangements only. Not all clones are present; in checked studies, unresolved V genes account for under half, and no reason is known for the remainder. The sample includes 200,000 to 250,000 clones, with 50% to 60% observed a single time. The ten largest clonotypes hold roughly 1.4% of the sample. According to the study, the label for this sample's time point signals: about 4 weeks on oral tofacitinib. This sample's treatment or condition label indicates: oral pan-JAK inhibitor, 5-10 mg twice daily. Sequences were derived from CD4+ T cells sorted from blood, sampled at week 4, from a patient treated with tofacitinib. Receptors were obtained from a human donor with alopecia areata.

CDR3 amino acids: CASIPPGGRNTEAFF. In nucleotides, the CDR3 is TGTGCCAGTATTCCTCCCGGGGGGCGGAACACTGAAGCTTTCTTT. The chain has TRBV19 and TRBJ1-1; TRBD1 might be the D (6 bases). The CDR3 is 15 residues long. Trimming removed 7 bases from V and 1 base from J, with 16 bases in between. Germline V CDR1 and CDR2: LNHDA, SQIVND (reference sequence).

This clone appeared once. The V and J genes are TRBV6-1 and TRBJ1-2, with D maybe TRBD1 (6 bases). CDR1 is MNHNS, CDR2 SASEGT, per germline. Trimming removed 0 bases at V and 5 bases at J, with 13 bases between. CDR3 length: 15 residues. The DNA for the CDR3 is TGTGCCAGCAGTGAAGCGTCCGGACAGTCATATGGCTACACCTTC. Translated, it gives CASSEASGQSYGYTF.

The J gene is TRBJ2-1, the V gene TRBV6-5; TRBD2 might be the D (6 bases). V lost 4 bases, J lost 7 bases, and 20 bases lay in between. Germline V gene lookup returns CDR1 MNHEY and CDR2 SVGAGI. This CDR3 spans 16 amino acids. The CDR3 spells CASSSLSGLGGNEQFF. In DNA form, the CDR3 reads TGTGCCAGCAGTTCCTTGTCGGGCCTTGGGGGGAATGAGCAGTTCTTC.

This rearrangement joins TRBV5-4 to TRBJ2-6; D gene ambiguous. Germline CDR1 reads SGHNT; CDR2 reads YYREEE (reference sequence). The ends were cut back, 4 bases at V and 0 bases at J, with 5 bases in the middle. There are 14 residues in the CDR3. The CDR3 DNA is TGTGCCAGCAGCACGGCCTCTGGGGCCAACGTCCTGACTTTC. Amino acids: CASSTASGANVLTF. Drawing the rest from reference TRBV5-4 and TRBJ2-6, the complete variable domain is ETGVTQSPTHLIKTRGQQVTLRCSSQSGHNTVSWYQQALGQGPQFIFQYYREEENGRGNFPPRFSGLQFPNYSSELNVNALELDDSALYLCASSTASGANVLTFGAGSRLTVL.

In this sample, this clone turned up a few times. The V gene is TRBV6-5, the J gene TRBJ2-7; D is possibly TRBD1 (6 bases). V was clipped by 7 bases and J by 4 bases, with 17 bases between them. The germline CDR1 and CDR2 sequences are MNHEY and SVGAGI. This CDR3 is built from 14 residues. The CDR3 reads CASMGSHRVYEQYF. In DNA, the CDR3 is TGTGCCAGCATGGGATCACACAGGGTTTACGAGCAGTACTTC.